This section outlines one T cell receptor (beta chain) sequence together with its context. Its antigen is not identified. Germline values: CDR1 SGHDT, CDR2 YYEEEE. CDR3 size: 16 residues. Deletions cut 2 bases from V and 1 base from J, with 14 bases between. This record comes from a study of CD8 T cells in Susac syndrome. General study results and limits: As the study acknowledged, the number of individuals who were part of its TCR sequencing and HLA analysis was relatively small.

A quantity of roughly 0.5 to 1 ug RNA underwent reverse transcription using random hexamers. Using its own MiXCR run on the immunoSEQ multiplex PCR reads, TCRdb lists one record per CDR3 protein. The sample yields under 200,000 distinct CDR3 sequences, just under 95% seen once. The T cells that were sequenced for TCR beta were CD8+ and CD4+ cells from blood. It was healthy donors who served as the controls, matched for age and sex. The TEMRA cells underwent FACS enrichment, while the CD8+ and CD4+ T cells underwent negative isolation. This TCR was sampled from a human donor in good health. Sequences were obtained from CD4+ T cells from PBMCs. The chain links TRBV5-6 to TRBJ2-3, with D uncertain. The CDR3 DNA reads TGTGCCAGCAGCTTCACCACAAGTGCGGGCACAGATACGCAGTATTTT. It translates to CASSFTTSAGTDTQYF. The full variable domain, completed using reference TRBV5-6 and TRBJ2-3, is DAGVTQSPTHLIKTRGQQVTLRCSPKSGHDTVSWYQQALGQGPQFIFQYYEEEERQRGNFPDRFSGHQFPNYSSELNVNALLLGDSALYLCASSFTTSAGTDTQYFGPGTRLTVL.